This T cell receptor (beta chain) was documented in a study of human thymus T cells. V dropped 3 bases and J dropped 5 bases, with 7 bases sitting between them. CDR1 and CDR2 (germline): SEHNR, FQNEAQ (reference sequence). CDR3 size: 12 residues. TCRdb keeps only in-frame clones here, not all; method: immunoSEQ multiplex PCR. The sample consists of about 130,000 clones, around 96% of them appearing once. Obtained as resections during corrective heart surgery, the thymus tissue was then studied. The J gene is TRBJ2-5, the V gene TRBV7-9, with D perhaps being TRBD1 or TRBD2 (5 bases each). Sample: thymus tissue. This sequence originates from a boy younger than two with a congenital heart defect but otherwise immunologically healthy. CDR3 DNA sequence: TGTGCCAGCAGCTTTTGGGGGGAGACCCAGTACTTC. Translated, it gives CASSFWGETQYF.